The clone carrying this T cell receptor (beta chain) has at least ten counts. Antigen specificity is unknown. There are 15 residues in the CDR3. Trimming stripped 5 bases from V and 4 bases from J, with 16 bases between. Germline CDR1 SGHRS, CDR2 YFSETQ. These data are taken from a study of CD8 T cells in ankylosing spondylitis. TCRdb passed the 5' RACE reads through MiXCR, listing each CDR3 protein once. Seen here are about 69,000 distinct CDR3 sequences, less than 6% observed once, and the top ten hold 2.2%. Study outcomes and limitations: Existing reports had already noted some motif variants in reactive arthritis synovial fluid and blood. The study looked at matched synovial fluid samples from ankylosing spondylitis patients. Disease-linked clones were reported to be significantly enriched there. Disease-linked clones bore a CD8+ phenotype and were relatively rare in peripheral blood. Typical of ankylosing spondylitis blood, it appeared, was a TCR beta motif of roughly eight highly homologous variants.

Sequenced material: blood, either unsorted or a sorted T cell fraction (not recorded which). The TCR was taken from a male donor with ankylosing spondylitis or in good health (not recorded which). The chain combines TRBV5-1 with TRBJ2-4; possible D gene TRBD1, 6 bases. CDR3 DNA sequence: TGCGCCAGCAGACAGAACTACAGGGAAAAAAACATTCAGTACTTC. It is translated as CASRQNYREKNIQYF.